Below are 21 T cell receptor beta chains sequenced from a single sample in a study of post-analysis software for immune sequencing data. General study findings and limits: Relative to controls, patients had several TRBV segments at higher frequency, with TRBV5-6, TRBV5-1 and TRBV20-1 among these.

Prepared libraries of TCR beta cDNA carried unique molecular identifiers. TCRdb reanalysed the PCR reads using MiXCR and keeps one entry per CDR3 protein. Counted here are roughly 400,000 distinct CDR3 sequences, approximately 39% occurring once; the ten biggest clones make up 7.5% to 8.5%. These receptors' antigens are unknown. Input material: blood. The receptor source for this set is a girl aged 2 to 9 with multiple sclerosis.

The chain joins TRBV7-2 to TRBJ2-1, with 7 bases identical to TRBD1. The J segment lost 6 bases and the V segment lost 1 base, leaving 6 bases of the junction unmatched. From germline, CDR1 is SGHTA and CDR2 FQGNSA. This CDR3 spans 15 amino acids. CDR3 sequence (DNA): TGTGCCAGCAGCTTAGATTTGGGGGACAGCAATGAGCAGTTCTTC. This encodes CASSLDLGDSNEQFF.

This rearrangement joins TRBV7-9 to TRBJ2-5; D perhaps matches TRBD2 (6 bases). Trimming removed 4 bases at V and 12 bases at J, with 18 bases between. The CDR3 runs 13 residues. CDR1 and CDR2 (germline): SEHNR, FQNEAQ (reference sequence). CDR3 nucleotides: TGTGCCAGCAGCTCCCTTTTTATCGGGAGCAAGTACTTC. Its translation is CASSSLFIGSKYF.

The V gene is TRBV29-1, the J gene TRBJ2-1, with TRBD1 identical over 7 bases. The CDR3 is 14 amino acids. V was clipped by 4 bases and J by 4 bases; unmatched bases: 7. Germline loops: CDR1 SQVTM, CDR2 ANQGSEA. CDR3 sequence: CSVGGLTGYNEQFF. The CDR3 DNA reads TGCAGCGTTGGGGGCCTGACAGGGTACAATGAGCAGTTCTTC.

The gene calls are TRBV7-2 and TRBJ1-4; no firm D call. The CDR3 totals 14 residues. V was pared by 5 bases and J by 7 bases, with 14 bases between. The V gene's germline CDR1 is SGHTA and CDR2 FQGNSA. The CDR3: CASSRPGKAEKLFF. In DNA, the CDR3 is TGTGCCAGCAGCCGTCCCGGGAAGGCTGAAAAACTGTTTTTT.

This clonotype was counted a single time. This sequence joins TRBV20-1 and TRBJ1-1; 9 nucleotides line up with TRBD1. The CDR3 length is 16 residues. Germline lookup yields CDR1 DFQATT and CDR2 SNEGSKA (reference sequence). V gave up 0 bases and J gave up 4 bases; unmatched junction bases: 9. CDR3 loop: CSARDLKGQGITEAFF. The CDR3, as DNA: TGCAGTGCTAGAGATCTGAAAGGACAGGGGATCACTGAAGCTTTCTTT.

The chain recombines TRBV2 with TRBJ2-1; 13 positions match TRBD2. CDR3 length: 18 amino acids. CDR1 is SNHLY, CDR2 FYNNEI, per germline. Trimming at V came to 4 bases and at J to 7 bases, leaving 13 bases not matched to a gene. The CDR3 DNA reads as TGTGCCAGCAGTGGAACTAGCGGGAGGGCCTTCGTACAGAATGAGCAGTTCTTC. It yields the protein CASSGTSGRAFVQNEQFF.

The rearrangement uses TRBV20-1 and TRBJ1-2; D gene ambiguous. Trimming removed 2 bases from V and 0 bases from J, with 10 bases in between. Germline-derived CDR1 and CDR2 are DFQATT and SNEGSKA (reference sequence). The CDR3 extends over 14 amino acids. The CDR3 region is CSARRADPNYGYTF. In DNA form, the CDR3 reads TGCAGTGCTAGAAGGGCCGACCCTAACTATGGCTACACCTTC.

The chain has TRBV5-6 and TRBJ2-1; D may be TRBD1 or TRBD2 (5 bases each). Trimming pared 3 bases from V and 7 bases from J, leaving 17 bases between. The germline gives CDR1 SGHDT, CDR2 YYEEEE. This CDR3 is 15 amino acids long. CDR3 DNA sequence: TGTGCCAGCAGCTATGAGGGGACCGCCAGAAATGAGCAGTTCTTC. The encoded protein is CASSYEGTARNEQFF.

The J gene is TRBJ1-1, the V gene TRBV5-1, with unresolved D. Germline CDR1 reads SGHRS; CDR2 reads YFSETQ. The CDR3 is 15 amino acids. Trimming stripped 1 base from V and 0 bases from J, with 10 bases between. This CDR3 reads CASSLYSAMNTEAFF. Written as DNA, the CDR3 is TGCGCCAGCAGCTTGTATTCAGCAATGAACACTGAAGCTTTCTTT. The full variable domain, its missing parts supplied by reference TRBV5-1 and TRBJ1-1, is KAGVTQTPRYLIKTRGQQVTLSCSPISGHRSVSWYQQTPGQGLQFLFEYFSETQRNKGNFPGRFSGRQFSNSRSEMNVSTLELGDSALYLCASSLYSAMNTEAFFGQGTRLTVV.

In this sample, this clonotype turned up a few times. This rearrangement joins TRBV9 to TRBJ2-3; 12 bases match TRBD1. CDR1 is SGDLS, CDR2 YYNGEE, per germline. The CDR3 spans 16 residues. The J segment lost 6 bases and the V segment lost 5 bases, leaving 10 bases of the junction unmatched. CDR3 coding DNA: TGTGCCAGCAGGATCGGGACAGGGGGCGGTGAGGATACGCAGTATTTT. The encoded protein is CASRIGTGGGEDTQYF.

The chain is built from TRBV6-2 or TRBV6-3 and TRBJ2-1, with 9 bases identical to TRBD2. Germline V gene lookup returns CDR1 MNHEY and CDR2 SVGEGT. This CDR3 contains 16 residues. Trimming removed 3 bases from V and 6 bases from J; junction bases left unmatched: 9. CDR3 sequence: CASSYSQTSGVNEQFF. The CDR3 DNA sequence: TGTGCCAGCAGTTATTCCCAGACTAGCGGTGTCAATGAGCAGTTCTTC.

CDR3 DNA sequence: TGTGCCAGCAGCTTCAAAGCCGGGACATTGTATGGCTACACCTTC. This encodes CASSFKAGTLYGYTF. The rearrangement joins TRBV5-6 to TRBJ1-2, with D possibly being TRBD1 (6 bases). CDR1 is SGHDT and CDR2 is YYEEEE in the germline V gene. The CDR3 consists of 15 residues. With 2 bases removed from V and 5 bases from J, the gap between germline ends came to 16 bases.

The chain carries TRBV12-5 and TRBJ2-1; no clear D gene. From germline, CDR1 is LGHNT and CDR2 FRNRAP. The CDR3 is 9 amino acids. With 6 bases removed from V and 9 bases from J, the gap between germline ends came to 3 bases. The chain's CDR3 is CASGREQFF. The CDR3 coding sequence is TGTGCTAGTGGGCGTGAGCAGTTCTTC.

This clonotype appeared a single time. The rearrangement links TRBV20-1 to TRBJ2-7, with D possibly TRBD1 on 5 matching bases. This CDR3 spans 15 amino acids. V gave up 6 bases and J gave up 4 bases, with 22 bases separating them. Germline V gene lookup returns CDR1 DFQATT and CDR2 SNEGSKA (reference sequence). The CDR3 sequence is CSAPVDAGIGYEQYF. The CDR3 region has the DNA TGCAGTGCCCCGGTGGATGCAGGGATAGGGTACGAGCAGTACTTC.

A note on this clonotype: Relative to the germline gene, one junction end is altered; a read error may explain this. The chain joins TRBV3-1 to TRBJ2-1, with unresolved D. CDR1 is LGHDT and CDR2 is YNNKEL in the germline V gene (reference sequence). This CDR3 comprises 13 residues. This chain's CDR3 is CASSQEIVDEQFF. The DNA for the CDR3 is TGTGCCAGCAGTCAAGAAATAGTCGATGAGCAGTTCTTC.

The chain recombines TRBV9 with TRBJ1-2; 9 bases match TRBD1. The CDR3 runs to 15 residues. With 3 bases clipped from V and 5 bases from J, the junction kept 8 bases outside the gene matches. Germline V gives CDR1 SGDLS, CDR2 YYNGEE. The chain's CDR3 is CASSAGTGQRYGYTF. The DNA for the CDR3 is TGTGCCAGCAGCGCCGGGACAGGGCAGAGGTATGGCTACACCTTC.

This clonotype was observed a few times. This chain uses TRBV29-1 with TRBJ1-1; D possibly corresponds to TRBD1 (6 bases). Germline lookup yields CDR1 SQVTM and CDR2 ANQGSEA. The V and J ends lost 5 bases and 0 bases respectively, with 22 bases between them. The CDR3 is 17 amino acids. The CDR3 loop reads CSVRGLQGGEMNTEAFF. The CDR3 bases are TGCAGCGTTCGCGGCCTACAGGGTGGGGAGATGAACACTGAAGCTTTCTTT. Combining the CDR3 with reference TRBV29-1 and TRBJ1-1 gives the whole variable domain SAVISQKPSRDICQRGTSLTIQCQVDSQVTMMFWYRQQPGQSLTLIATANQGSEATYESGFVIDKFPISRPNLTFSTLTVSNMSPEDSSIYLCSVRGLQGGEMNTEAFFGQGTRLTVV.

This sequence joins TRBV5-6 and TRBJ2-1; tentatively, D is TRBD2 (7 bases). Germline CDR1 SGHDT, CDR2 YYEEEE. The CDR3 sequence is 17 residues long. V shed 0 bases and J shed 6 bases, with 19 bases lying between them. The CDR3 sequence: CASSLVGGPIKSNEQFF. CDR3 DNA: TGTGCCAGCAGCTTGGTGGGGGGGCCGATAAAGTCCAATGAGCAGTTCTTC. Together with reference TRBV5-6 and TRBJ2-1, the CDR3 gives the full variable domain: DAGVTQSPTHLIKTRGQQVTLRCSPKSGHDTVSWYQQALGQGPQFIFQYYEEEERQRGNFPDRFSGHQFPNYSSELNVNALLLGDSALYLCASSLVGGPIKSNEQFFGPGTRLTVL.

This rearrangement joins TRBV12-5 to TRBJ2-1, with TRBD2 matching 7 bases. Germline trimming cut 1 base from V and 7 bases from J; bases unmatched to any gene: 7. Germline V gene sequence: CDR1 LGHNT, CDR2 FRNRAP. The length of the CDR3 is 15 residues. CDR3 nucleotide sequence: TGTGCTAGTGGTTTGGGGCCCGGGGGGAGGAATGAGCAGTTCTTC. Its protein is CASGLGPGGRNEQFF.

The V call is TRBV28, the J call TRBJ1-4; D is uncertain. The CDR3 contains 13 residues. Per the germline V gene, CDR1 is MDHEN and CDR2 is SYDVKM. The V end was cut by 7 bases, the J end by 3 bases, with 9 bases between. The CDR3 protein is CASKVSANEKLFF. Written as DNA, the CDR3 is TGTGCCAGCAAAGTATCTGCTAATGAAAAACTGTTTTTT.

This clonotype was observed a handful of times. The V call is TRBV6-2 or TRBV6-3, the J call TRBJ2-5; the match to TRBD2 covers 9 bases. The ends lost 4 bases at V and 5 bases at J; junction bases unmatched: 14. The CDR3 consists of 17 residues. Germline CDR1 reads MNHEY; CDR2 reads SVGEGT. CDR3 bases: TGTGCCAGCAGTTCCACGACTAGCGGAGTGCTTAGGGAGACCCAGTACTTC. Its protein product is CASSSTTSGVLRETQYF.